A selection of T cell receptor beta chains follows, all from one sample in a study of resident and recirculating memory T cells in vitiligo. Profiled with immunoSEQ multiplex PCR; TCRdb holds only in-frame clones, not every one. The top ten clones hold 4.9% of a sample with tens of thousands of clones, approximately 90% of them seen once. Sample: blood. The source is a male donor with vitiligo. CDR3s include the opening cysteine and the closing phenylalanine or tryptophan. Fields, in order: D gene, V gene, J gene, clone size, CDR3 protein, CDR3 DNA. The D gene is left open where the match is weak. The size of a clone is reported for some rows only, either as once, few or many, or as a class for expanded clones.

>TRBD1|TRBV11-3|TRBJ1-1|NA
CASSSGFPGQGNTEAFF
TGTGCCAGCAGCTCAGGATTCCCGGGACAGGGGAACACTGAAGCTTTCTTT
>TRBD1|TRBV30|TRBJ1-3|NA
CAWEVTGWPGNTIYF
TGTGCCTGGGAGGTGACAGGGTGGCCTGGAAACACCATATATTTT
>TRBD1|TRBV25-1|TRBJ1-4|NA
CASSSRQGGREKLFF
TGTGCCAGCAGCAGCCGACAGGGAGGACGTGAAAAACTGTTTTTT
>NA|TRBV18|TRBJ1-6|few
CASSRDQGISPLHF
TGTGCCAGCTCAAGGGACCAGGGGATTTCACCCCTCCACTTT
>NA|TRBV5-1|TRBJ1-3|NA
CASSLGQISGNTIYF
TGCGCCAGCAGCTTGGGTCAGATCTCTGGAAACACCATATATTTT
>NA|TRBV11-2|TRBJ2-7|NA
CASSPSAGTGLYEQYF
TGTGCCAGCAGCCCTAGCGCGGGGACGGGGCTATACGAGCAGTACTTC
>NA|TRBV7-9|TRBJ2-4|NA
CASSLARAGGSKNIQYF
TGTGCCAGCAGCTTAGCGCGGGCAGGGGGGTCCAAAAACATTCAGTACTTC
>NA|TRBV7-2|TRBJ1-1|NA
CASSPGLGTEAFF
TGTGCCAGCAGCCCCGGACTGGGCACTGAAGCTTTCTTT
>NA|TRBV10-1|TRBJ2-3|NA
CASSRADTQYF
TGCGCCAGCAGCCGGGCAGATACGCAGTATTTT
>TRBD1|TRBV11-3|TRBJ2-1|NA
CASSKSGTEYNEQFF
TGTGCCAGCAGCAAATCCGGGACAGAATACAATGAGCAGTTCTTC
>TRBD2|TRBV6-4|TRBJ2-3|NA
CASSDRRGGADTQYF
TGTGCCAGCAGTGACCGACGGGGGGGGGCAGATACGCAGTATTTT
>NA|TRBV7-2|TRBJ1-2|NA
CASSLFSDGYTF
TGTGCCAGCAGCCTCTTCTCCGATGGCTACACCTTC
>TRBD1|TRBV6-5|TRBJ2-1|NA
CASRQGDEQFF
TGTGCCAGCAGACAGGGGGATGAGCAGTTCTTC
>TRBD1|TRBV28|TRBJ2-7|NA
CASSPRTGLNEQYF
TGTGCCAGCAGCCCCAGGACAGGACTGAACGAGCAGTACTTC
>NA|TRBV4-3|TRBJ1-3|NA
CASSQEGQGGNTIYF
TGCGCCAGCAGCCAAGAAGGGCAGGGTGGAAACACCATATATTTT
>NA|TRBV6-4|TRBJ1-1|few
CASSEEPENTEAFF
TGTGCCAGCAGTGAGGAGCCAGAGAACACTGAAGCTTTCTTT
>TRBD1|TRBV7-2|TRBJ1-5|NA
CASSLLPRDSYQPQHF
TGTGCCAGCAGCTTACTCCCGCGGGACAGCTATCAGCCCCAGCATTTT
>NA|TRBV10-3|TRBJ1-5|NA
CAISESWGEQPQHF
TGTGCCATCAGTGAGTCGTGGGGGGAACAGCCCCAGCATTTT
>NA|TRBV27|TRBJ2-5|NA
CASSTQTGRPRETQYF
TGTGCCAGCAGTACCCAGACAGGTCGCCCCCGAGAGACCCAGTACTTC
>NA|TRBV12-2|TRBJ2-5|NA
CASRSGQGALWETQYF
TGTGCAAGTCGCTCGGGACAGGGGGCGCTTTGGGAGACCCAGTACTTC
>NA|TRBV4-1|TRBJ2-1|NA
CASSPRETPETGEQFF
TGCGCCAGCAGCCCCCGTGAGACACCCGAAACGGGGGAGCAGTTCTTC